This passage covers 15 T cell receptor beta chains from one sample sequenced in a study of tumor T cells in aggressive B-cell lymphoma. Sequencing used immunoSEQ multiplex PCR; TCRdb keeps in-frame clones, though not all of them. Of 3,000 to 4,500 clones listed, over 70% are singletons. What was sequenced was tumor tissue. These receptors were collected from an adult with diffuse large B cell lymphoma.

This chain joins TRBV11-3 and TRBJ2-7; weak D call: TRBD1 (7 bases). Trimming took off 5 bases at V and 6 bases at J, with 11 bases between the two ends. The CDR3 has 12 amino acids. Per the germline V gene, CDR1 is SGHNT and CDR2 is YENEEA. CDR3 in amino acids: CASSDQGGEQYF. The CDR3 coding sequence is TGTGCCAGCAGCGATCAGGGGGGCGAGCAGTACTTC.

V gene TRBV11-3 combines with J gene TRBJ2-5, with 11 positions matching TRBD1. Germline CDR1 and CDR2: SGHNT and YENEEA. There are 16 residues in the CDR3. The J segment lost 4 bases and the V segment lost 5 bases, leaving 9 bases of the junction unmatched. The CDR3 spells CASSASGTGGLETQYF. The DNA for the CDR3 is TGTGCCAGCAGCGCATCCGGGACAGGGGGTCTAGAGACCCAGTACTTC.

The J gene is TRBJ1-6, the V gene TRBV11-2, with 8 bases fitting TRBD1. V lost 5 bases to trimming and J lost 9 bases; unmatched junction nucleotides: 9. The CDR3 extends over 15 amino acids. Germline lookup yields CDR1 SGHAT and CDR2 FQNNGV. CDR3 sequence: CASSTRTGLASPLHF. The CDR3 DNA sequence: TGTGCCAGCAGCACCCGGACAGGGTTGGCTTCACCCCTCCACTTT.

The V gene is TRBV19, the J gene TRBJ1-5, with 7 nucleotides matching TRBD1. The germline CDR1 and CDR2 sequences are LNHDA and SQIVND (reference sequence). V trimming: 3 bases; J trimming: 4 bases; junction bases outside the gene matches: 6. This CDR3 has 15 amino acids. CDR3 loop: CASSIMDRQNQPQHF. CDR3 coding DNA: TGTGCCAGTAGTATCATGGACAGGCAAAATCAGCCCCAGCATTTT.

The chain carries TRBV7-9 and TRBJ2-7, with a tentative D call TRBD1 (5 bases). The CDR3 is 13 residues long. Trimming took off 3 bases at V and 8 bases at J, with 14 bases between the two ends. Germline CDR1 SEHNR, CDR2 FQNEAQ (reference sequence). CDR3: CASSLGPLGKQYF. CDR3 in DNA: TGTGCCAGCAGCTTGGGGCCCCTAGGGAAGCAGTACTTC.

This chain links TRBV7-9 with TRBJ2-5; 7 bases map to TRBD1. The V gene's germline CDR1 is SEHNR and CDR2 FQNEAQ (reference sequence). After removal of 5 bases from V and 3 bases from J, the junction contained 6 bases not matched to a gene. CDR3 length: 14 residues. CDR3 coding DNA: TGTGCCAGCAGCGGATCGACAGGGAAAGAGACCCAGTACTTC. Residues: CASSGSTGKETQYF.

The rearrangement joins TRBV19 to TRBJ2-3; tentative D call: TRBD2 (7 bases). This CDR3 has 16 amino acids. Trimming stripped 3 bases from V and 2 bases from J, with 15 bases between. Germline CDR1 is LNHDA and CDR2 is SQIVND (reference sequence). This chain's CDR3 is CASSIGAGAFTDTQYF. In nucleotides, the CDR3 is TGTGCCAGTAGTATCGGGGCGGGGGCCTTCACAGATACGCAGTATTTT. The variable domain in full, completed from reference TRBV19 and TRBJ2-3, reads DGGITQSPKYLFRKEGQNVTLSCEQNLNHDAMYWYRQDPGQGLRLIYYSQIVNDFQKGDIAEGYSVSREKKESFPLTVTSAQKNPTAFYLCASSIGAGAFTDTQYFGPGTRLTVL.

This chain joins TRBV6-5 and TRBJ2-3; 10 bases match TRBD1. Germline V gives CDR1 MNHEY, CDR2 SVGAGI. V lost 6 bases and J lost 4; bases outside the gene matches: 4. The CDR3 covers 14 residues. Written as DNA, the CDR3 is TGTGCCAGCAGGGGACAGGGGTCCGCAGATACGCAGTATTTT. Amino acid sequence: CASRGQGSADTQYF.

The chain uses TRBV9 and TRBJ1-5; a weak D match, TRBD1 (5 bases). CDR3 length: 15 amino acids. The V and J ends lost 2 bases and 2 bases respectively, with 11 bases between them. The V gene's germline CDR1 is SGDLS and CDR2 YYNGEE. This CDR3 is CASSVGGLGNQPQHF. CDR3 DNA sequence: TGTGCCAGCAGCGTCGGGGGACTGGGCAATCAGCCCCAGCATTTT. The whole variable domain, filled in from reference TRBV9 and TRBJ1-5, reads DSGVTQTPKHLITATGQRVTLRCSPRSGDLSVYWYQQSLDQGLQFLIQYYNGEERAKGNILERFSAQQFPDLHSELNLSSLELGDSALYFCASSVGGLGNQPQHFGDGTRLSIL.

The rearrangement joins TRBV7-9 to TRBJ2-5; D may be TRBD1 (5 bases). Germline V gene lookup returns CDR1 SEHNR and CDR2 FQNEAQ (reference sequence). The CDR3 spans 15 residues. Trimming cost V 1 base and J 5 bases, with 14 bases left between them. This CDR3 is CASSLGSQGTETQYF. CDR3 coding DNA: TGTGCCAGCAGCTTAGGGAGCCAGGGTACGGAGACCCAGTACTTC.

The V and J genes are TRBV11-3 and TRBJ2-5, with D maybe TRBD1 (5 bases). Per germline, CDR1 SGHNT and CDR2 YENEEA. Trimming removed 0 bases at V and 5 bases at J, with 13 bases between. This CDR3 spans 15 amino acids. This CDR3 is CASSLETESLETQYF. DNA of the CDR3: TGTGCCAGCAGCTTAGAGACAGAGAGCTTGGAGACCCAGTACTTC.

This chain's CDR3 is CASSRERISYEQYF. CDR3 nucleotides: TGTGCCAGCTCACGGGAGCGGATCTCCTACGAGCAGTACTTC. The V gene is TRBV18, the J gene TRBJ2-7; D possibly corresponds to TRBD2 (5 bases). The germline V and J ends were trimmed by 4 bases and 0 bases, with 10 bases remaining between them. The CDR3 length is 14 residues. Germline lookup yields CDR1 KGHSH and CDR2 LQKENI.

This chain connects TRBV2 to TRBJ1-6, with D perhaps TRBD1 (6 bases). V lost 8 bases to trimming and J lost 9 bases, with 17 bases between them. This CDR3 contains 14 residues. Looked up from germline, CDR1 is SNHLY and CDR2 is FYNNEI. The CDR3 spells CASGTQGGVSPLHF. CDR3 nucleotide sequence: TGTGCCAGCGGTACACAGGGTGGGGTTTCACCCCTCCACTTT.

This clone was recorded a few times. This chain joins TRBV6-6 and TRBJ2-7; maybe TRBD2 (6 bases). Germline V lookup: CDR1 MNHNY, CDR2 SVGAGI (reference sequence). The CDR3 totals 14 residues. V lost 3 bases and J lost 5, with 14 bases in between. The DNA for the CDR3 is TGTGCCAGCAGTTATGGGCTAGCGTTCGACGAGCAGTACTTC. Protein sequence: CASSYGLAFDEQYF.

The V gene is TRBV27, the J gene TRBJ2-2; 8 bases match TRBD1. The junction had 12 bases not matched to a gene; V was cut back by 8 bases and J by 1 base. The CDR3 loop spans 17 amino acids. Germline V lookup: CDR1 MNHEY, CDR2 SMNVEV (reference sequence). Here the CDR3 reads CASGLQQGVLNTGELFF. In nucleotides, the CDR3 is TGTGCCAGCGGCCTACAACAGGGGGTCTTGAACACCGGGGAGCTGTTTTTT.